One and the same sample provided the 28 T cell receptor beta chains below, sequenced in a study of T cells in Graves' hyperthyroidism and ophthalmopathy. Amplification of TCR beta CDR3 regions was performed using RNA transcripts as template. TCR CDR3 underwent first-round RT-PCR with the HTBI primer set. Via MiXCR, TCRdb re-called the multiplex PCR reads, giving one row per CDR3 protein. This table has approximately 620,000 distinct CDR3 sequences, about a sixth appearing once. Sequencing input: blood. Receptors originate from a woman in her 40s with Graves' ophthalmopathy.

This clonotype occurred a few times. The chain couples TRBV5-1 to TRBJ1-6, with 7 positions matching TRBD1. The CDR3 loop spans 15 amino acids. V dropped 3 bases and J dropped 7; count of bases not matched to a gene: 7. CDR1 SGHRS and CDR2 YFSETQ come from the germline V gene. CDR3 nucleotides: TGCGCCAGCAGCTCATCAACAGGGGTAAATTCACCCCTCCACTTT. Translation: CASSSSTGVNSPLHF.

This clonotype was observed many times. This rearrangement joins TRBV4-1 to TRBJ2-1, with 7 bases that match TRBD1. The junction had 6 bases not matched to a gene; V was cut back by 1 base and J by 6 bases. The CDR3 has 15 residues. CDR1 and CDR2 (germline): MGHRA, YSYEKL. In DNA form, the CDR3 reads TGCGCCAGCAGCCAAGCTCCCCGGGACAGCAATGAGCAGTTCTTC. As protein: CASSQAPRDSNEQFF.

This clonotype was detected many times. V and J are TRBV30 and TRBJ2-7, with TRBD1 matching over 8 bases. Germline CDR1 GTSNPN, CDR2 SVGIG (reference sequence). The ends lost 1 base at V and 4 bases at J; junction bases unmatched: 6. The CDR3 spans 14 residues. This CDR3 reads CAWSGTGMMYEQYF. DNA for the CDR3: TGTGCCTGGAGTGGGACAGGGATGATGTACGAGCAGTACTTC.

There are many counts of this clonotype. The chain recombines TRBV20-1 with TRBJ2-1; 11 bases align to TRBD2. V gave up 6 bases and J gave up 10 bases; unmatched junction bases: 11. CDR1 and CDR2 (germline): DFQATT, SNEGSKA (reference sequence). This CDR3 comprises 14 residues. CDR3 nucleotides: TGCAGTGCCCGGCCTAGCGGGAGGATGGGCGAGCAGTTCTTC. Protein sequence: CSARPSGRMGEQFF.

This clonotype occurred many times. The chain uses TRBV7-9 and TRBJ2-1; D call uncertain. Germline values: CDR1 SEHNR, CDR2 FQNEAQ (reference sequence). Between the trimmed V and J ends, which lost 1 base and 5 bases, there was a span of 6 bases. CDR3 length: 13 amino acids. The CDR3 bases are TGTGCCAGCAGCTTAGTCATAGACAATGAGCAGTTCTTC. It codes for CASSLVIDNEQFF.

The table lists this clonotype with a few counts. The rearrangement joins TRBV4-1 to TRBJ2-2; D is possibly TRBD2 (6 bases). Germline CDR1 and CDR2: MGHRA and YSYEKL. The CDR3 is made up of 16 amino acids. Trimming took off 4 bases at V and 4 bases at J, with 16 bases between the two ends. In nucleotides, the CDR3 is TGCGCCAGCAGCCTACCGGTTAGCGGTGGCACCGGGGAGCTGTTTTTT. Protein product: CASSLPVSGGTGELFF.

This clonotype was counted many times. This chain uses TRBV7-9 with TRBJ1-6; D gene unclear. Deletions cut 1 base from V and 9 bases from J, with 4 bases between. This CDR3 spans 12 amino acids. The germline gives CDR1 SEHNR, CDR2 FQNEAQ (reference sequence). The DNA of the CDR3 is TGTGCCAGCAGCTTAGGGGTTTCACCCCTCCACTTT. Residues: CASSLGVSPLHF.

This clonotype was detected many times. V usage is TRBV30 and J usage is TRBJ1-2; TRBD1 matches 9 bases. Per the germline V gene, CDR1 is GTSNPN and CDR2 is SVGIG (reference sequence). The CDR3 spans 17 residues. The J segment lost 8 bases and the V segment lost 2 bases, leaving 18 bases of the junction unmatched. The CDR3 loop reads CAWSRDRTGAVFSGYTF. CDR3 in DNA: TGTGCCTGGAGTAGGGACCGGACAGGGGCGGTCTTTTCGGGCTACACCTTC.

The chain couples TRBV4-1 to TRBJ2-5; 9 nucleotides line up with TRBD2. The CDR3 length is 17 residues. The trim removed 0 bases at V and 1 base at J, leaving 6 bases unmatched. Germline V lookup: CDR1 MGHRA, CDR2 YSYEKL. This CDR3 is CASSQEARGGAQETQYF. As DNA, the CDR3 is TGCGCCAGCAGCCAAGAGGCGCGCGGGGGGGCCCAAGAGACCCAGTACTTC.

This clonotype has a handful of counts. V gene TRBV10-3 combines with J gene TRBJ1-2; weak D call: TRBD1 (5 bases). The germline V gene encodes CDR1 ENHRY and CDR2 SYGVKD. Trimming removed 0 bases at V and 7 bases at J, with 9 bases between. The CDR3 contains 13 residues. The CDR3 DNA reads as TGTGCCATCAGTGAGTCGGCTGGGGGTGGCTACACCTTC. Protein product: CAISESAGGGYTF.

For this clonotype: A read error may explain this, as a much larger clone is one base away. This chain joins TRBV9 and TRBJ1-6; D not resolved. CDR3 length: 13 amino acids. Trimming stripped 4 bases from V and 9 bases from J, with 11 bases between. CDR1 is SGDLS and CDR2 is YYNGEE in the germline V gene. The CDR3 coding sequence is TGTGCCAGCAGCCTCCGGACGGGTTCACCCCTCCACTTT. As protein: CASSLRTGSPLHF.

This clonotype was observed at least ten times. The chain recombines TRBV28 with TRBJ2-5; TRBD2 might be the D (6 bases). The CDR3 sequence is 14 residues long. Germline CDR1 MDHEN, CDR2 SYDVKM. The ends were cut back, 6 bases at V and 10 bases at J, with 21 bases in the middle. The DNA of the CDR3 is TGTGCCAGCAGGCGCGGGGCGGGTAGAGGGATCCAGTACTTC. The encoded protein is CASRRGAGRGIQYF.

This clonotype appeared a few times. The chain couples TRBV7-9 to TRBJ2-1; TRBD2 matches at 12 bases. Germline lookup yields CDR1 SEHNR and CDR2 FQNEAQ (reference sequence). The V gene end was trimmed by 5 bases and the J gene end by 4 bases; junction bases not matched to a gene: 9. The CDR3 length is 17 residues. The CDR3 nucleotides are TGTGCCAGCAGCCCTCCACTAGCGGGGGGAAGTTACAATGAGCAGTTCTTC. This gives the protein CASSPPLAGGSYNEQFF.

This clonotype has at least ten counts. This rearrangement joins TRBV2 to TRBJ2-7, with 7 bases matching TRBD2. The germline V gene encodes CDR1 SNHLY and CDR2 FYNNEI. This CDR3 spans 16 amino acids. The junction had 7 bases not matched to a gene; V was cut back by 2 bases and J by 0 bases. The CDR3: CASSERGGRSSYEQYF. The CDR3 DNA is TGTGCCAGCAGTGAACGCGGCGGGAGAAGCTCCTACGAGCAGTACTTC.

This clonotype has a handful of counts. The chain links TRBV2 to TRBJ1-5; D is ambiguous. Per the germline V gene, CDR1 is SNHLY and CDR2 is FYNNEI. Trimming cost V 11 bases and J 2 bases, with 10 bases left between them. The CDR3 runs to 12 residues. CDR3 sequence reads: CAGGGRNQPQHF. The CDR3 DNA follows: TGTGCCGGAGGTGGTCGCAATCAGCCCCAGCATTTT.

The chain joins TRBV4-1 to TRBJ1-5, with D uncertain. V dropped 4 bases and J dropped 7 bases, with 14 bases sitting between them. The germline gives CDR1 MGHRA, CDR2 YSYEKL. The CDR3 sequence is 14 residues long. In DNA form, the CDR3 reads TGCGCCAGCAGCCCTATTCTTCGGTTCCAGCCCCAGCATTTT. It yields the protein CASSPILRFQPQHF.

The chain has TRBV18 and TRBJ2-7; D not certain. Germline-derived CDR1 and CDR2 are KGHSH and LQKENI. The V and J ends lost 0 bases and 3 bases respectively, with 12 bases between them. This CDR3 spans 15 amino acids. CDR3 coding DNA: TGTGCCAGCTCACCACCGGGCAGGCGGTACTACGAGCAGTACTTC. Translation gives CASSPPGRRYYEQYF. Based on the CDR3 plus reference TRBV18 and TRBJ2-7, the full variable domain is NAGVMQNPRHLVRRRGQEARLRCSPMKGHSHVYWYRQLPEEGLKFMVYLQKENIIDESGMPKERFSAEFPKEGPSILRIQQVVRGDSAAYFCASSPPGRRYYEQYFGPGTRLTVT.

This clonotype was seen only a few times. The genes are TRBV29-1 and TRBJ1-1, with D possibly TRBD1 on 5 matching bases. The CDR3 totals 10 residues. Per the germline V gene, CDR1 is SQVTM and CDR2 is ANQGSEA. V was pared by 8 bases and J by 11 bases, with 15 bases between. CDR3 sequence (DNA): TGCAGCACCGAGGAACGGGGGGCTTTCTTT. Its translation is CSTEERGAFF. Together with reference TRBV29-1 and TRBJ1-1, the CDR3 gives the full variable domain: SAVISQKPSRDICQRGTSLTIQCQVDSQVTMMFWYRQQPGQSLTLIATANQGSEATYESGFVIDKFPISRPNLTFSTLTVSNMSPEDSSIYLCSTEERGAFFGQGTRLTVV.

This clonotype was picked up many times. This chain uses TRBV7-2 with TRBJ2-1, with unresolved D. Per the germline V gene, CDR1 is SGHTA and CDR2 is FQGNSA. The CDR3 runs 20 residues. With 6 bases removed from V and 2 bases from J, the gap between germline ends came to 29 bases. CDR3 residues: CASSLTSAALNYRTYNEQFF. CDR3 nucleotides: TGTGCCAGCAGTTTAACGTCCGCGGCACTTAATTATCGAACCTACAATGAGCAGTTCTTC.

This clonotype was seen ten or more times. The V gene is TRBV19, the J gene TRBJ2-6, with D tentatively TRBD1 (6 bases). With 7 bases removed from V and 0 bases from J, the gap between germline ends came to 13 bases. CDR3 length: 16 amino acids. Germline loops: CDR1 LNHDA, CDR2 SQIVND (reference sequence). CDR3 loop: CASTEGEISGANVLTF. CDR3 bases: TGTGCCAGTACTGAGGGGGAAATCTCTGGGGCCAACGTCCTGACTTTC.

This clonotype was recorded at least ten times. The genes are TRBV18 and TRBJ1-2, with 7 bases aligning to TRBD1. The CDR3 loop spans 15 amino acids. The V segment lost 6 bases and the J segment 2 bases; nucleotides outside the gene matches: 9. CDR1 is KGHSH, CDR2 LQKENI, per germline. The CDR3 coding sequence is TGTGCCAGCTCGTCCACAGGGGAGGGCAACTATGGCTACACCTTC. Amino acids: CASSSTGEGNYGYTF.

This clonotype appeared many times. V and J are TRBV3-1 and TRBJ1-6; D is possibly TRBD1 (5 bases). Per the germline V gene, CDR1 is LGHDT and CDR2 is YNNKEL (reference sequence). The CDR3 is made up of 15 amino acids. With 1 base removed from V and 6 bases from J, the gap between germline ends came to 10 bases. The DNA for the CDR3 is TGTGCCAGCAGCCAAGGAGGGAGGGGTAATTCACCCCTCCACTTT. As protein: CASSQGGRGNSPLHF. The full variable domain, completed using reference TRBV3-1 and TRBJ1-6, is DTAVSQTPKYLVTQMGNDKSIKCEQNLGHDTMYWYKQDSKKFLKIMFSYNNKELIINETVPNRFSPKSPDKAHLNLHINSLELGDSAVYFCASSQGGRGNSPLHFGNGTRLTVT.

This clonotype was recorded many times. The CDR3 region is CAWSVSPDRAYEQYF. Written as DNA, the CDR3 is TGTGCCTGGAGTGTATCCCCGGACAGGGCGTACGAGCAGTACTTC. The chain couples TRBV30 to TRBJ2-7; 8 bases agree with TRBD1. The CDR3 runs to 15 residues. Looked up from germline, CDR1 is GTSNPN and CDR2 is SVGIG (reference sequence). Trimming cost V 0 bases and J 4 bases; bases outside gene matches: 8.

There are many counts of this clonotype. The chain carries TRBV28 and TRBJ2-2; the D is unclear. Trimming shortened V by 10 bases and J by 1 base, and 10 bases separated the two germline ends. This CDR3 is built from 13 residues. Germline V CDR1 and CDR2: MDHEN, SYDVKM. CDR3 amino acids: CATPAENTGELFF. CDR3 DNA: TGTGCCACCCCCGCCGAGAACACCGGGGAGCTGTTTTTT.

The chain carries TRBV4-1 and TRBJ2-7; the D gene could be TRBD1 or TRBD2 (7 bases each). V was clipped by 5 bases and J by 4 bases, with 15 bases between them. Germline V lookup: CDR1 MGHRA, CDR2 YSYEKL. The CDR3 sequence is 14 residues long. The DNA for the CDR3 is TGCGCCAGCAGCTACCTTCAGGGGGGGTACGAGCAGTACTTC. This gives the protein CASSYLQGGYEQYF.

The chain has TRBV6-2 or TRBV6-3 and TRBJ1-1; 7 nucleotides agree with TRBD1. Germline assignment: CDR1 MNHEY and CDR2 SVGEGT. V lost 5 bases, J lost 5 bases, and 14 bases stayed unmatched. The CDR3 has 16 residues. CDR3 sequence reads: CASSDFGQARWTEAFF. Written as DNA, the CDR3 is TGTGCCAGCAGTGACTTTGGACAGGCCAGATGGACTGAAGCTTTCTTT.

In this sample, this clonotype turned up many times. The CDR3 spells CASSFVHGGGTGELFF. CDR3 nucleotides: TGTGCCAGCAGTTTTGTACATGGAGGCGGGACCGGGGAGCTGTTTTTT. This sequence joins TRBV12-3 or TRBV12-4 and TRBJ2-2, with D tentatively TRBD2 (5 bases). V was cut by 3 bases and J by 5 bases, with 16 bases left in between. This CDR3 region has 16 residues.

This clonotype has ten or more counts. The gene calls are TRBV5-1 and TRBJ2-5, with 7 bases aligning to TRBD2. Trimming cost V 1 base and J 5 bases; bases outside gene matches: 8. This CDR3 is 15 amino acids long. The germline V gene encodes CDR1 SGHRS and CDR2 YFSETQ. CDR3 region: CASSLPAGAGETQYF. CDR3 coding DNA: TGCGCCAGCAGCTTGCCGGCGGGAGCGGGGGAGACCCAGTACTTC. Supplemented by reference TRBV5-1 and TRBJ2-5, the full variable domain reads KAGVTQTPRYLIKTRGQQVTLSCSPISGHRSVSWYQQTPGQGLQFLFEYFSETQRNKGNFPGRFSGRQFSNSRSEMNVSTLELGDSALYLCASSLPAGAGETQYFGPGTRLLVL.